This T cell receptor beta chain was captured by sequencing in a study of cytomegalovirus exposure and HLA in healthy donors. Study as a whole: A later analysis reported the same platform for the 100 to 150 validation repertoires and the roughly 700 first-cohort repertoires.

After removal of 8 bases from V and 7 bases from J, the junction contained 10 bases not matched to a gene. Germline V gene data show CDR1 as MNHEY and CDR2 as SVGAGI. The CDR3 contains 13 residues. Sequenced by immunoSEQ multiplex PCR; TCRdb stores in-frame clones only, minus some. The sample holds 150,000 to 160,000 clones, around 83% seen once. Input material: PBMCs. The rearrangement links TRBV6-5 to TRBJ1-2; TRBD1 matches at 7 bases. The receptor comes from a human donor in good health. CDR3 sequence (DNA): TGTGCCAGCCCGGGACAGAGTGTCCTTGGCTACACCTTC. Translation gives CASPGQSVLGYTF.